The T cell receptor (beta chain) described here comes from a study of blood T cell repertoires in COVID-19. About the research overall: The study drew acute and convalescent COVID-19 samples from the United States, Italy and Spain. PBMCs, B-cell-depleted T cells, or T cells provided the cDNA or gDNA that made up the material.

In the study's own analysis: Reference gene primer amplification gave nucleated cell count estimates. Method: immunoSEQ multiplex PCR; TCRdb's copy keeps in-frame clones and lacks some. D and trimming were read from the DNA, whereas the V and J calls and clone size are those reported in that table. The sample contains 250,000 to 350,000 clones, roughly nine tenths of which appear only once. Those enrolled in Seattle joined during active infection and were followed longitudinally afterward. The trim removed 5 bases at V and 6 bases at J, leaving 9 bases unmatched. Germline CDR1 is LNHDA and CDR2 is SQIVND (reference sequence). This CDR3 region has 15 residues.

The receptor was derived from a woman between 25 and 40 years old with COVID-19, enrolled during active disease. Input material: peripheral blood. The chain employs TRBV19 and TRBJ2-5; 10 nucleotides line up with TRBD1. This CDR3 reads CASSPHRQGAKTQYF. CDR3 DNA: TGTGCCAGTAGTCCCCATCGACAGGGGGCGAAGACCCAGTACTTC.